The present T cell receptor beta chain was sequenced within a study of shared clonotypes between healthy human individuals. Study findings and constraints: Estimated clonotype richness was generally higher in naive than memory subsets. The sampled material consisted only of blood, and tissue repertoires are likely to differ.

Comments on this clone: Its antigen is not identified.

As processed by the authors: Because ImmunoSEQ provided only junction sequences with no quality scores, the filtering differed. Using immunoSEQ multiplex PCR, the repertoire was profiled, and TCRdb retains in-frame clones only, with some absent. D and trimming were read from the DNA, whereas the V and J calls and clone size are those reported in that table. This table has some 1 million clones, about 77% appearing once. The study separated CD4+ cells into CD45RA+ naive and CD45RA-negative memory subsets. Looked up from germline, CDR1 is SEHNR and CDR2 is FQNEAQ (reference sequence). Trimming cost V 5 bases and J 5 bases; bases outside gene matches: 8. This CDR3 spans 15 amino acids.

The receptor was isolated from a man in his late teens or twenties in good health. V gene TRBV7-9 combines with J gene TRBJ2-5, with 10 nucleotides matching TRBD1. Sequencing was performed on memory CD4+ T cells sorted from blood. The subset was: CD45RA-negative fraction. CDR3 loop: CASSASGTGVETQYF. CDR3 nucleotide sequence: TGTGCCAGCAGCGCCTCAGGGACAGGGGTGGAGACCCAGTACTTC. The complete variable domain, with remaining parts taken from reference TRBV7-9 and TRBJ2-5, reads DTGVSQNPRHKITKRGQNVTFRCDPISEHNRLYWYRQTLGQGPEFLTYFQNEAQLEKSRLLSDRFSAERPKGSFSTLEIQRTEQGDSAMYLCASSASGTGVETQYFGPGTRLLVL.